These 19 T cell receptor beta chains were all obtained from the same sample, sequenced in a study of blood T cell repertoires in COVID-19. Assay used: immunoSEQ multiplex PCR; TCRdb lists only in-frame clones, some missing. Among approximately 450,000 clones listed, 87% were seen once. Sequenced input: PBMCs or T cells enriched from blood (not recorded which). These receptors were obtained from a woman younger than 35 with acute COVID-19.

The count of this clone is one. The chain carries TRBV24-1 and TRBJ2-1, with 7 bases identical to TRBD1. Germline CDR1 is KGHDR and CDR2 is SFDVKD. CDR3 size: 16 residues. V was clipped by 3 bases and J by 0 bases; unmatched bases: 4. The CDR3 loop is CATSDPGTVSYNEQFF. The CDR3 DNA reads as TGTGCCACCAGTGATCCCGGGACAGTCTCCTACAATGAGCAGTTCTTC.

The chain joins TRBV19 to TRBJ1-5, with TRBD1 identical over 10 bases. V lost 3 bases and J lost 7; bases outside the gene matches: 3. Per germline, CDR1 LNHDA and CDR2 SQIVND (reference sequence). This CDR3 contains 14 residues. The CDR3 sequence is CASSMGQGNQPQHF. CDR3 bases: TGTGCCAGTAGTATGGGACAGGGGAACCAGCCCCAGCATTTT.

This chain uses TRBV4-1 with TRBJ2-1, with 7 bases matching TRBD2. The CDR3 is 13 residues long. From germline, CDR1 is MGHRA and CDR2 YSYEKL. The V and J ends lost 1 base and 7 bases, in that order; junction bases with no gene match: 1. The CDR3, as DNA: TGCGCCAGCAGCCAAGTCGGGGGGAATGAGCAGTTCTTC. This translates into CASSQVGGNEQFF.

In DNA form, the CDR3 reads TGTGCCAGCAGCAGGGGGATGAACACTGAAGCTTTCTTT. Translated: CASSRGMNTEAFF. The chain is built from TRBV28 and TRBJ1-1; TRBD1 aligns across 7 bases. V was clipped by 6 bases and J by 0 bases; unmatched bases: 1. The CDR3 has 13 amino acids. Germline loops: CDR1 MDHEN, CDR2 SYDVKM. Drawing the rest from reference TRBV28 and TRBJ1-1, the complete variable domain is DVKVTQSSRYLVKRTGEKVFLECVQDMDHENMFWYRQDPGLGLRLIYFSYDVKMKEKGDIPEGYSVSREKKERFSLILESASTNQTSMYLCASSRGMNTEAFFGQGTRLTVV.

V and J are TRBV20-1 and TRBJ1-4; D not certain. The CDR3 has 11 amino acids. Trimming took 7 bases from V and 3 from J, leaving 6 bases between them. The V gene's germline CDR1 is DFQATT and CDR2 SNEGSKA (reference sequence). Here the CDR3 reads CSVRSNEKLFF. For the CDR3, the DNA is TGCAGTGTCAGGTCTAATGAAAAACTGTTTTTT.

This clone was recorded a few times. The chain couples TRBV6-6 to TRBJ1-2; tentative D call: TRBD1 (6 bases). The V gene's germline CDR1 is MNHNY and CDR2 SVGAGI (reference sequence). The CDR3 loop spans 15 amino acids. The germline V and J ends were trimmed by 2 bases and 5 bases, with 15 bases remaining between them. CDR3 DNA: TGTGCCAGCAGTTACGATCGACAGGCCTCGTATGGCTACACCTTC. The encoded protein is CASSYDRQASYGYTF.

The J gene is TRBJ2-1, the V gene TRBV19, with D perhaps matching TRBD2 (5 bases). CDR3 size: 15 residues. Germline values: CDR1 LNHDA, CDR2 SQIVND (reference sequence). Trimming pared 5 bases from V and 8 bases from J, leaving 19 bases between. CDR3 sequence reads: CASSPGRPPRDEQFF. CDR3 in DNA: TGTGCCAGTAGTCCAGGACGTCCTCCGAGGGATGAGCAGTTCTTC. The full variable domain, completed using reference TRBV19 and TRBJ2-1, is DGGITQSPKYLFRKEGQNVTLSCEQNLNHDAMYWYRQDPGQGLRLIYYSQIVNDFQKGDIAEGYSVSREKKESFPLTVTSAQKNPTAFYLCASSPGRPPRDEQFFGPGTRLTVL.

The J gene is TRBJ2-3, the V gene TRBV9, with TRBD2 matching 7 bases. There are 15 residues in the CDR3. Germline V gene lookup returns CDR1 SGDLS and CDR2 YYNGEE. V was clipped by 5 bases and J by 1 base; unmatched bases: 7. The CDR3 loop is CASSEPTSGTDTQYF. The CDR3 DNA reads TGTGCCAGCAGTGAACCAACTAGCGGCACAGATACGCAGTATTTT.

The J gene is TRBJ2-5, the V gene TRBV6-2 or TRBV6-3, with 7 nucleotides matching TRBD2. V lost 1 base and J lost 0; bases outside the gene matches: 8. In germline, CDR1 is MNHEY, CDR2 SVGEGT. This CDR3 region has 17 residues. DNA for the CDR3: TGTGCCAGCAGTTACTTTATGACGGCGGGGGACCAAGAGACCCAGTACTTC. Amino acids: CASSYFMTAGDQETQYF.

The chain employs TRBV10-3 and TRBJ2-1; 7 bases map to TRBD2. V dropped 5 bases and J dropped 2; count of bases not matched to a gene: 6. The CDR3 is 15 residues long. In germline, CDR1 is ENHRY, CDR2 SYGVKD. The CDR3, as DNA: TGTGCCATCAGTTTACAAGCGGGGACCTACAATGAGCAGTTCTTC. This sequence encodes CAISLQAGTYNEQFF.

The rearrangement links TRBV7-9 to TRBJ2-1; 9 bases are shared with TRBD2. Losses at the gene ends were 6 bases for V and 8 bases for J; bases not matched to a gene: 5. Germline assignment: CDR1 SEHNR and CDR2 FQNEAQ (reference sequence). The CDR3 has 13 residues. This chain's CDR3 is CASRPGTSYEQFF. Written as DNA, the CDR3 is TGTGCCAGCAGGCCCGGGACTAGCTATGAGCAGTTCTTC.

This clone occurred once. The J gene is TRBJ1-3, the V gene TRBV5-3, with 7 bases fitting TRBD1. TRBV5-3 is assigned to the ORF class and has an uncertain function. V lost 4 bases, J lost 0 bases, and 7 bases stayed unmatched. The CDR3 totals 16 residues. CDR3 sequence (DNA): TGTGCCAGAAGCGAGCCGACAGGGTACTCTGGAAACACCATATATTTT. Translated, it gives CARSEPTGYSGNTIYF.

The chain uses TRBV19 and TRBJ2-7; D is perhaps TRBD2 (6 bases). This CDR3 spans 17 amino acids. Germline-derived CDR1 and CDR2 are LNHDA and SQIVND (reference sequence). V lost 3 bases to trimming and J lost 5 bases, with 23 bases between them. In DNA, the CDR3 is TGTGCCAGTAGTATCTATTGGGGGACTTTCCATCCGCACGAGCAGTACTTC. Encoded protein: CASSIYWGTFHPHEQYF.

The V gene is TRBV24-1, the J gene TRBJ2-3, with TRBD1 as a possible D gene (8 bases). Germline CDR1 reads KGHDR; CDR2 reads SFDVKD. The V end lost 4 bases, the J end lost 5 bases, and 15 bases lay between the germline ends. CDR3 length: 15 amino acids. The CDR3 loop is CATSDLSGTGDTQYF. The CDR3 bases are TGTGCCACCAGTGACCTCAGCGGGACAGGAGATACGCAGTATTTT.

This rearrangement joins TRBV9 to TRBJ2-5; the match to TRBD2 covers 7 bases. V dropped 0 bases and J dropped 2; count of bases not matched to a gene: 13. The germline V gene has CDR1 SGDLS and CDR2 YYNGEE. This CDR3 comprises 18 residues. CDR3 protein: CASSVGPPGLADQETQYF. The CDR3 region has the DNA TGTGCCAGCAGCGTAGGTCCCCCTGGGCTAGCGGATCAAGAGACCCAGTACTTC.

The chain links TRBV6-2 or TRBV6-3 to TRBJ2-7; 7 nucleotides line up with TRBD2. CDR1 is MNHEY and CDR2 is SVGEGT in the germline V gene. The CDR3 extends over 14 amino acids. Losses at the gene ends were 3 bases for V and 3 bases for J; bases not matched to a gene: 5. CDR3 protein: CASSYRDYHYEQYF. The CDR3, as DNA: TGTGCCAGCAGTTATAGGGACTACCACTACGAGCAGTACTTC.

V usage is TRBV4-2 and J usage is TRBJ1-1; TRBD1 agrees at 9 bases. V was clipped by 1 base and J by 4 bases; unmatched bases: 1. This CDR3 has 14 residues. CDR1 is LGHNA, CDR2 YNFKEQ, per germline. In nucleotides, the CDR3 is TGTGCCAGCAGCCAAGGGGACAGGGCCACTGAAGCTTTCTTT. Protein: CASSQGDRATEAFF.

The rearrangement joins TRBV7-2 to TRBJ2-5; 8 bases are a match to TRBD2. This CDR3 contains 13 residues. V dropped 4 bases and J dropped 7; count of bases not matched to a gene: 5. Germline-derived CDR1 and CDR2 are SGHTA and FQGNSA. The CDR3 sequence is CASSSAGAGTQYF. The CDR3 DNA is TGTGCCAGCAGCTCAGCGGGAGCGGGGACCCAGTACTTC.

The rearrangement joins TRBV7-9 to TRBJ2-7; D is perhaps TRBD1 (6 bases). CDR3 size: 16 residues. CDR1 is SEHNR and CDR2 is FQNEAQ in the germline V gene (reference sequence). The V and J ends lost 4 bases and 5 bases respectively, with 21 bases between them. This CDR3 reads CASSSKTTGPQDEQYF. In DNA, the CDR3 is TGTGCCAGCAGCTCCAAAACGACAGGCCCTCAAGACGAGCAGTACTTC.